A single sample gave rise to the 24 T cell receptor beta chains below, sequenced in a study of T cell changes during pregnancy in multiple sclerosis. Clones were read by immunoSEQ multiplex PCR, and TCRdb kept only the in-frame ones, dropping some. Among around 69,000 clones listed, 80% to 95% were seen once. The sample in question was peripheral blood, obtained in the first trimester of pregnancy. The receptors here all came from a female donor with multiple sclerosis, enrolled in a pregnancy study.

This chain uses TRBV4-3 with TRBJ1-2; D gene uncertain. With 4 bases removed from V and 1 base from J, the gap between germline ends came to 10 bases. The CDR3 consists of 14 residues. Germline-derived CDR1 and CDR2 are LGHNA and YSLEER. CDR3 sequence reads: CASSPLTDNYGYTF. CDR3 in DNA: TGCGCCAGCAGCCCTCTAACTGATAACTATGGCTACACCTTC.

The rearrangement uses TRBV6-1 and TRBJ1-1; a possible D gene is TRBD1 (5 bases). Germline V gives CDR1 MNHNS, CDR2 SASEGT. V shed 1 base and J shed 4 bases, with 22 bases lying between them. The CDR3 is 18 residues long. CDR3 sequence (DNA): TGTGCCAGCAGTGAAGATTCCCGGAGGGCAGGGTGGGTCACTGAAGCTTTCTTT. It yields the protein CASSEDSRRAGWVTEAFF.

CDR3 residues: CASSQLAGSNTGELFF. CDR3 nucleotide sequence: TGTGCCAGCTCACAATTAGCGGGATCGAACACCGGGGAGCTGTTTTTT. V and J are TRBV18 and TRBJ2-2, with 8 positions matching TRBD2. After removal of 4 bases from V and 0 bases from J, the junction contained 4 bases not matched to a gene. The CDR3 loop spans 16 amino acids. Germline CDR1 and CDR2: KGHSH and LQKENI.

The rearrangement uses TRBV19 and TRBJ1-2; D is possibly TRBD1 (5 bases). This CDR3 has 13 residues. Between the trimmed V and J ends, which lost 7 bases and 8 bases, there was a span of 17 bases. The germline CDR1 and CDR2 sequences are LNHDA and SQIVND (reference sequence). As DNA, the CDR3 is TGTGCCAGTATGGCAGGGAAGGTTGAGGGCTACACCTTC. Protein sequence: CASMAGKVEGYTF.

This sequence joins TRBV29-1 and TRBJ2-5; 8 nucleotides line up with TRBD2. This CDR3 has 16 amino acids. Germline assignment: CDR1 SQVTM and CDR2 ANQGSEA. After removal of 4 bases from V and 3 bases from J, the junction contained 13 bases not matched to a gene. The CDR3 sequence: CSVVGAGGLWEETQYF. As DNA, the CDR3 is TGCAGCGTTGTAGGTGCGGGAGGTTTGTGGGAAGAGACCCAGTACTTC.

V and J are TRBV19 and TRBJ1-2, with D perhaps TRBD1 (6 bases). The CDR3 has 15 residues. The V end was cut by 0 bases, the J end by 5 bases, with 13 bases between. Germline V lookup: CDR1 LNHDA, CDR2 SQIVND (reference sequence). CDR3 sequence reads: CASSIDPGGGYGYTF. The CDR3 DNA reads as TGTGCCAGTAGTATAGATCCGGGGGGCGGATATGGCTACACCTTC.

The V gene is TRBV27, the J gene TRBJ1-5, with 7 bases lining up with TRBD1. CDR1 MNHEY and CDR2 SMNVEV come from the germline V gene (reference sequence). Trimming at V came to 3 bases and at J to 3 bases, leaving 8 bases not matched to a gene. The CDR3 is 16 amino acids. The CDR3 DNA is TGTGCCAGCAGTTTGGCAGGGGGAGGCTACAATCAGCCCCAGCATTTT. Translated: CASSLAGGGYNQPQHF.

This clone appeared a single time. V is TRBV18 and J is TRBJ2-1; the match to TRBD1 covers 7 bases. The V gene's germline CDR1 is KGHSH and CDR2 LQKENI. J was trimmed by 0 bases and V by 0 bases; bases with no gene match: 2. This CDR3 is built from 16 residues. The CDR3 DNA follows: TGTGCCAGCTCACCACCACAGGGGCTCTCCTACAATGAGCAGTTCTTC. Amino acid sequence: CASSPPQGLSYNEQFF.

The rearrangement joins TRBV29-1 to TRBJ2-1, with 12 bases fitting TRBD2. V was clipped by 4 bases and J by 8 bases; unmatched bases: 6. Germline assignment: CDR1 SQVTM and CDR2 ANQGSEA. The length of the CDR3 is 14 residues. The CDR3 nucleotides read TGCAGCGTTGCTCTTCGACTAGCGGGAGATGAGCAGTTCTTC. This sequence encodes CSVALRLAGDEQFF.

The V call is TRBV27, the J call TRBJ2-7, with 9 bases matching TRBD2. The CDR3 is made up of 15 amino acids. The germline V gene has CDR1 MNHEY and CDR2 SMNVEV (reference sequence). Trimming took 5 bases from V and 2 from J; bases not matched to a gene: 7. CDR3 region: CASSPISGGTYEQYF. CDR3 sequence (DNA): TGTGCCAGCAGTCCTATTAGCGGGGGTACCTACGAGCAGTACTTC.

The J gene is TRBJ2-1, the V gene TRBV6-4; TRBD2 matches at 10 bases. Losses at the gene ends were 0 bases for V and 4 bases for J; bases not matched to a gene: 0. The germline gives CDR1 MRHNA, CDR2 SNTAGT. This CDR3 contains 15 residues. CDR3 DNA: TGTGCCAGCAGTGACTCAGCGGGAGGGTACAATGAGCAGTTCTTC. Translating it yields CASSDSAGGYNEQFF.

The gene calls are TRBV25-1 and TRBJ2-7; D is uncertain. This CDR3 has 12 residues. V was shortened by 4 bases and J by 4 bases, with 8 bases between the two germline ends. CDR1 is MGHDK and CDR2 is SYGVNS in the germline V gene. The CDR3 loop reads CASSGQVYEQYF. As DNA, the CDR3 is TGTGCCAGCAGTGGTCAGGTTTACGAGCAGTACTTC.

The J gene is TRBJ1-5, the V gene TRBV19, with TRBD1 identical over 8 bases. This CDR3 comprises 14 residues. V shed 5 bases, J shed 4 bases, and the junction held 4 bases outside the gene matches. Germline V gene data show CDR1 as LNHDA and CDR2 as SQIVND (reference sequence). The CDR3 coding sequence is TGTGCCAGTAGTGACAGGGGACTAAATCAGCCCCAGCATTTT. Residues: CASSDRGLNQPQHF.

This clone was observed a single time. The chain links TRBV9 to TRBJ2-2; D not certain. Germline values: CDR1 SGDLS, CDR2 YYNGEE. The germline V and J ends were trimmed by 0 bases and 7 bases, with 4 bases remaining between them. There are 12 residues in the CDR3. The DNA of the CDR3 is TGTGCCAGCAGCGTAGGCGGCGGGGAGCTGTTTTTT. It specifies CASSVGGGELFF.

The rearrangement uses TRBV13 and TRBJ2-5, with TRBD2 matching 13 bases. The CDR3 covers 17 residues. With 7 bases clipped from V and 0 bases from J, the junction kept 8 bases outside the gene matches. CDR1 and CDR2 (germline): PRHDT, FYEKMQ (reference sequence). CDR3 loop: CASKRTSGSTYQETQYF. CDR3 in DNA: TGTGCCAGCAAAAGGACTAGCGGGAGCACGTACCAAGAGACCCAGTACTTC.

The chain uses TRBV21-1 and TRBJ2-2; the D call TRBD2 from the table was never checked on the DNA. TRBV21-1 is assigned pseudogene status. The CDR3 runs to 14 residues. In DNA form, the CDR3 reads TGTGCCACCATCCCTGAGTGGAGCACCGGGGAGCTGTTTTTT. It codes for CATIPEWSTGELFF.

The rearrangement links TRBV6-5 to TRBJ2-3, with TRBD2 matching 10 bases. Germline lookup yields CDR1 MNHEY and CDR2 SVGAGI. The CDR3 runs 14 residues. The V segment lost 9 bases and the J segment 2 bases; nucleotides outside the gene matches: 5. CDR3 DNA sequence: TGTGCCAGTAAGCGGGAGGGCAACACAGATACGCAGTATTTT. It translates to CASKREGNTDTQYF.

The chain employs TRBV19 and TRBJ2-2; 7 bases align to TRBD1. The CDR3 runs to 15 residues. Germline values: CDR1 LNHDA, CDR2 SQIVND (reference sequence). V trimming: 4 bases; J trimming: 1 base; junction bases outside the gene matches: 3. The CDR3 region is CASSSRGRNTGELFF. The CDR3 nucleotides read TGTGCCAGTAGTAGCAGGGGGAGGAACACCGGGGAGCTGTTTTTT.

The chain couples TRBV28 to TRBJ2-7, with TRBD1 as a possible D gene (6 bases). Trimming left V 3 bases short and J 0 bases short, with 15 bases between. The CDR3 runs to 16 residues. Germline V gene data show CDR1 as MDHEN and CDR2 as SYDVKM. The CDR3 DNA reads as TGTGCCAGCAGTTTGAGAAACAGGGAGTTCTCCTACGAGCAGTACTTC. It yields the protein CASSLRNREFSYEQYF.

J is TRBJ1-5 and V is TRBV7-2; 7 positions agree with TRBD1. The ends lost 5 bases at V and 4 bases at J; junction bases unmatched: 5. Per germline, CDR1 SGHTA and CDR2 FQGNSA. The CDR3 consists of 14 residues. The CDR3 is CASSTTGVNQPQHF. DNA of the CDR3: TGTGCCAGCAGCACCACAGGGGTAAATCAGCCCCAGCATTTT.

This clone showed up just once. CDR3 loop: CASCTLPGQGIQEQYF. CDR3 coding DNA: TGTGCCAGCTGCACACTCCCGGGACAGGGGATTCAAGAGCAGTACTTC. V and J are TRBV18 and TRBJ2-7, with 10 bases that match TRBD1. Germline assignment: CDR1 KGHSH and CDR2 LQKENI. Unmatched junction bases numbered 16, after V lost 7 bases and J lost 7 bases. The CDR3 loop spans 16 amino acids.

The V call is TRBV7-2, the J call TRBJ2-7; possibly TRBD2 for D (7 bases). The CDR3 runs 14 residues. Germline loops: CDR1 SGHTA, CDR2 FQGNSA. The ends were cut back, 0 bases at V and 6 bases at J, with 12 bases in the middle. In nucleotides, the CDR3 is TGTGCCAGCAGCTTAGCGGGAGGGGGATCCGAGCAGTACTTC. Amino acids: CASSLAGGGSEQYF.

This clone was observed once. The chain couples TRBV4-3 to TRBJ2-1; 10 nucleotides agree with TRBD2. Germline-derived CDR1 and CDR2 are LGHNA and YSLEER. V was pared by 0 bases and J by 8 bases, with 16 bases of the junction left unmatched. The CDR3 runs 19 residues. The CDR3, as DNA: TGCGCCAGCAGCCAAGAACGGACGGGAGCGGGAGGGCCGTTACATGAGCAGTTCTTC. As protein: CASSQERTGAGGPLHEQFF.

J is TRBJ2-3 and V is TRBV2; 8 bases agree with TRBD2. V dropped 9 bases and J dropped 0; count of bases not matched to a gene: 2. CDR3 length: 13 residues. CDR1 and CDR2 from the germline V gene are SNHLY and FYNNEI. The DNA of the CDR3 is TGTGCCAGTATAGCGGGGAGCACAGATACGCAGTATTTT. Protein: CASIAGSTDTQYF.